The entry below gives a single T cell receptor (beta chain) sequence along with its context. The sample comes from a study of immune characterization of retroperitoneal liposarcoma. Germline V gene sequence: CDR1 MNHNS, CDR2 SASEGT. Germline trimming cut 4 bases from V and 3 bases from J; bases unmatched to any gene: 12. The length of the CDR3 is 18 residues. MiXCR was run by TCRdb on the PCR reads, yielding one entry per CDR3 protein. The table shows roughly 11,000 distinct CDR3 sequences, with about 26% occurring only once. Sample: tumor tissue. V gene TRBV6-1 combines with J gene TRBJ2-3; 11 nucleotides line up with TRBD2. The source of this sequence is a female donor with retroperitoneal liposarcoma. The CDR3 is CASSGIGTSGLITDTQYF. The CDR3 DNA is TGTGCCAGCAGTGGAATCGGGACTAGCGGATTGATAACAGATACGCAGTATTTT.